What follows are 24 T cell receptor beta chains derived from one specimen sequenced in a study of post-analysis software for immune sequencing data. Study-wide points: Among a few TRBV segments more frequent in patients than controls were TRBV5-6, TRBV5-1 and TRBV20-1.

Unique molecular identifiers were carried by the TCR beta cDNA libraries. TCRdb called the PCR reads again in MiXCR, with one record for every CDR3 protein. The sample shows 820,000 or so distinct CDR3 sequences, approximately 50% of them seen only once. These receptors' antigens are unknown. What was sequenced was blood. The source of these receptors is a girl between 10 and 17 years old with multiple sclerosis.

The V and J genes are TRBV27 and TRBJ2-3; 8 positions agree with TRBD2. Germline lookup yields CDR1 MNHEY and CDR2 SMNVEV (reference sequence). The CDR3 is 16 amino acids. The trim removed 0 bases at V and 7 bases at J, leaving 9 bases unmatched. The DNA of the CDR3 is TGTGCCAGCAGTTTATCGCCCAGCGGGAGTAGGAATACGCAGTATTTT. Translated, it gives CASSLSPSGSRNTQYF.

The rearrangement joins TRBV5-6 to TRBJ1-2; D uncertain. V was clipped by 4 bases and J by 2 bases, with 12 bases between them. The CDR3 runs to 14 residues. The germline V gene has CDR1 SGHDT and CDR2 YYEEEE. The CDR3 reads CASSPVPENYGYTF. Written as DNA, the CDR3 is TGTGCCAGCAGCCCCGTCCCCGAAAACTATGGCTACACCTTC. The whole variable domain, filled in from reference TRBV5-6 and TRBJ1-2, reads DAGVTQSPTHLIKTRGQQVTLRCSPKSGHDTVSWYQQALGQGPQFIFQYYEEEERQRGNFPDRFSGHQFPNYSSELNVNALLLGDSALYLCASSPVPENYGYTFGSGTRLTVV.

The genes are TRBV4-2 and TRBJ1-1, with 7 bases fitting TRBD1. The J segment lost 2 bases and the V segment lost 3 bases, leaving 6 bases of the junction unmatched. From germline, CDR1 is LGHNA and CDR2 YNFKEQ. The CDR3 runs 15 residues. CDR3 bases: TGTGCCAGCAGCCAGGACTACAGGGGAAACACTGAAGCTTTCTTT. Translation: CASSQDYRGNTEAFF.

Only one count was recorded for this clonotype. The chain employs TRBV4-1 and TRBJ2-3, with D perhaps TRBD2 (6 bases). From germline, CDR1 is MGHRA and CDR2 YSYEKL. There are 18 residues in the CDR3. V lost 4 bases and J lost 2, with 22 bases in between. CDR3 in amino acids: CASSLTRGASVSTDTQYF. As DNA, the CDR3 is TGCGCCAGCAGCCTCACACGCGGGGCTAGCGTATCCACAGATACGCAGTATTTT.

The chain links TRBV29-1 to TRBJ1-1, with TRBD1 matching 10 bases. CDR3 length: 14 residues. Losses at the gene ends were 5 bases for V and 7 bases for J; bases not matched to a gene: 10. Per the germline V gene, CDR1 is SQVTM and CDR2 is ANQGSEA. The CDR3 loop reads CSVRYGTGANEAFF. DNA for the CDR3: TGCAGCGTTAGATACGGGACAGGGGCTAATGAAGCTTTCTTT.

This clonotype was counted a few times. The V gene is TRBV5-1, the J gene TRBJ1-2; D is ambiguous. Per germline, CDR1 SGHRS and CDR2 YFSETQ. V shed 1 base and J shed 4 bases, with 8 bases lying between them. The length of the CDR3 is 13 residues. The CDR3 bases are TGCGCCAGCAGCTTGACAGCGATCTATGGCTACACCTTC. Protein product: CASSLTAIYGYTF.

This clonotype occurred a few times. The DNA for the CDR3 is TGCAGCGTCACGGACAGGGCCTCCTACGAGCAGTACTTC. Protein: CSVTDRASYEQYF. V gene TRBV29-1 combines with J gene TRBJ2-7, with TRBD1 matching 8 bases. CDR3 length: 13 amino acids. The ends lost 6 bases at V and 0 bases at J; junction bases unmatched: 4. Germline lookup yields CDR1 SQVTM and CDR2 ANQGSEA.

This chain uses TRBV12-5 with TRBJ1-1, with D hard to call. Germline V lookup: CDR1 LGHNT, CDR2 FRNRAP. The CDR3 contains 12 residues. Trimming took 4 bases from V and 3 from J, leaving 6 bases between them. The CDR3 is CASGYADTEAFF. In DNA, the CDR3 is TGTGCTAGTGGTTACGCCGACACTGAAGCTTTCTTT.

This chain joins TRBV5-1 and TRBJ1-4, with a tentative D call TRBD1 (5 bases). Per germline, CDR1 SGHRS and CDR2 YFSETQ. The length of the CDR3 is 14 residues. V was shortened by 0 bases and J by 2 bases, with 5 bases between the two germline ends. The chain's CDR3 is CASSLAGTNEKLFF. DNA of the CDR3: TGCGCCAGCAGCTTGGCAGGGACTAATGAAAAACTGTTTTTT.

This clonotype was detected only a few times. This chain connects TRBV18 to TRBJ1-1; D is unclear. V was clipped by 1 base and J by 4 bases, with 10 bases between them. Germline V gives CDR1 KGHSH, CDR2 LQKENI. The length of the CDR3 is 14 residues. The CDR3 nucleotides are TGTGCCAGCTCACCACAGGGTCGTGGCACTGAAGCTTTCTTT. It translates to CASSPQGRGTEAFF. Full variable domain (remainder filled in from reference TRBV18 and TRBJ1-1): NAGVMQNPRHLVRRRGQEARLRCSPMKGHSHVYWYRQLPEEGLKFMVYLQKENIIDESGMPKERFSAEFPKEGPSILRIQQVVRGDSAAYFCASSPQGRGTEAFFGQGTRLTVV.

The chain uses TRBV19 and TRBJ2-4; 10 bases fit TRBD1. Per the germline V gene, CDR1 is LNHDA and CDR2 is SQIVND (reference sequence). Trimming took 6 bases from V and 6 from J; bases not matched to a gene: 8. The CDR3 is 15 residues long. The CDR3 nucleotides are TGTGCCAGTAGGGCCCAGACAGGGGGCGCAAACATTCAGTACTTC. Amino acid sequence: CASRAQTGGANIQYF.

The rearrangement joins TRBV7-2 to TRBJ2-5; D not resolved. This CDR3 comprises 14 residues. The germline V and J ends were trimmed by 7 bases and 2 bases, with 14 bases remaining between them. CDR1 SGHTA and CDR2 FQGNSA come from the germline V gene. The CDR3 sequence is CASTLWHLQETQYF. Written as DNA, the CDR3 is TGTGCCAGCACCCTTTGGCACCTTCAAGAGACCCAGTACTTC.

This clonotype has a handful of counts. The rearrangement links TRBV4-1 to TRBJ1-2; 7 bases agree with TRBD1. The V gene end was trimmed by 2 bases and the J gene end by 4 bases; junction bases not matched to a gene: 13. This CDR3 region has 17 residues. Per the germline V gene, CDR1 is MGHRA and CDR2 is YSYEKL. The CDR3 coding sequence is TGCGCCAGCAGCCAAAGGCCTCCGGGACAGAAAATCTATGGCTACACCTTC. Translation gives CASSQRPPGQKIYGYTF.

The V call is TRBV5-1, the J call TRBJ2-1, with 14 bases fitting TRBD2. CDR1 and CDR2 from the germline V gene are SGHRS and YFSETQ. CDR3 length: 16 residues. Germline trimming cut 4 bases from V and 13 bases from J; bases unmatched to any gene: 13. The CDR3 region has the DNA TGCGCCAGCAGCACGGGACTAGCGGGAGTTTCAGAGACCCAGTTCTTC. Encoded protein: CASSTGLAGVSETQFF.

This sequence joins TRBV7-3 and TRBJ2-5; the D is unclear. The V and J ends lost 6 bases and 5 bases respectively, with 13 bases between them. This CDR3 comprises 13 residues. The V gene's germline CDR1 is SGHTA and CDR2 FQGTGA. The CDR3 spells CASSPTGGETQYF. The CDR3, as DNA: TGTGCCAGCAGTCCTACGGGTGGCGAGACCCAGTACTTC.

Regarding this clonotype: The junction and the germline gene differ at one end; a read error may be behind it. The rearrangement links TRBV20-1 to TRBJ2-7; perhaps TRBD1 as D (5 bases). Per the germline V gene, CDR1 is DFQATT and CDR2 is SNEGSKA (reference sequence). CDR3 length equals 15 residues. The CDR3 nucleotides are TGCAGTGCTAGTAATTATGGACACGGAAACTACGAACAGTACTTC. Translation: CSASNYGHGNYEQYF.

The genes are TRBV6-1 and TRBJ2-1, with D perhaps matching TRBD2 (5 bases). Germline lookup yields CDR1 MNHNS and CDR2 SASEGT. The V end lost 7 bases, the J end lost 5 bases, and 12 bases lay between the germline ends. The CDR3 sequence is 13 residues long. The CDR3 region is CASNYGLNNEQFF. The CDR3 DNA is TGTGCCAGCAATTACGGACTGAACAATGAGCAGTTCTTC.

This clonotype occurred once. The J gene is TRBJ2-7, the V gene TRBV20-1; 8 nucleotides align to TRBD1. Germline loops: CDR1 DFQATT, CDR2 SNEGSKA (reference sequence). The CDR3 sequence is 14 residues long. Trimming took 6 bases from V and 4 from J; bases not matched to a gene: 11. This CDR3 reads CSAPPVTGEYEQYF. The CDR3 nucleotides read TGCAGTGCCCCTCCCGTGACAGGGGAGTACGAGCAGTACTTC.

This sequence joins TRBV5-1 and TRBJ2-1, with TRBD2 as a possible D gene (6 bases). This CDR3 region has 17 residues. The V end was cut by 0 bases, the J end by 3 bases, with 16 bases between. Germline assignment: CDR1 SGHRS and CDR2 YFSETQ. CDR3 coding DNA: TGCGCCAGCAGCTTGGGGCTAGCGCCGAACTTCTACAATGAGCAGTTCTTC. Encoded protein: CASSLGLAPNFYNEQFF.

This clonotype showed up just a few times. The V call is TRBV20-1, the J call TRBJ2-3; D remains ambiguous. V was clipped by 0 bases and J by 4 bases, with 5 bases between them. CDR3 length: 12 residues. Germline V gene data show CDR1 as DFQATT and CDR2 as SNEGSKA (reference sequence). CDR3 region: CSARDRPDTQYF. CDR3 DNA: TGCAGTGCTAGAGATCGTCCAGATACGCAGTATTTT.

A few counts support this clonotype. The V gene is TRBV7-6, the J gene TRBJ2-3, with D perhaps TRBD1 (6 bases). This CDR3 is 13 amino acids long. Trimming took off 5 bases at V and 10 bases at J, with 16 bases between the two ends. Germline values: CDR1 SGHVS, CDR2 FNYEAQ. The CDR3 DNA reads TGTGCCAGCAGCCCCGGTGAGGGGGTTGCGCAGTATTTT. Protein product: CASSPGEGVAQYF.

The chain links TRBV6-1 to TRBJ1-1; no clear D gene. The CDR3 spans 13 residues. Trimming removed 8 bases from V and 3 bases from J, with 13 bases in between. Germline V gene sequence: CDR1 MNHNS, CDR2 SASEGT. The CDR3 protein is CASGRIRDTEAFF. CDR3 coding DNA: TGTGCCAGCGGTCGTATCCGGGACACTGAAGCTTTCTTT.

As to this clonotype: Mismatch with germline at one junction end may stem from a read error. The rearrangement joins TRBV12-3 or TRBV12-4 to TRBJ2-3; D is unresolved. This CDR3 has 12 residues. The CDR3 here is CASSLILNTRYF. CDR3 nucleotide sequence: TGTGCCAGCAGTTTAATCCTAAATACGCGGTATTTT.

The chain employs TRBV20-1 and TRBJ1-2; no clear D. The CDR3 sequence is 11 residues long. The V gene lost 3 bases and the J gene lost 4 bases, with 6 bases spanning the gap. The germline V gene encodes CDR1 DFQATT and CDR2 SNEGSKA (reference sequence). As DNA, the CDR3 is TGCAGTGCTAGTGCCAGCTATGGCTACACCTTC. Its translation is CSASASYGYTF.